Listed here is a single TCR beta chain. Its antigen remains unknown. Primers for the PCR totalled 60 Vbeta and 13 Jbeta. Using immunoSEQ multiplex PCR, the repertoire was profiled, and TCRdb retains in-frame clones only, with some absent. The sample consists of about 200,000 clones, 70% to 90% of them appearing once. The sample is drawn from a study of cytomegalovirus exposure and HLA in healthy donors. For the study at large: HLA-typed donors were the source of some 85 million unique TCRs, which an early data release held. Study results and limitations: Sequence variants that were highly shared formed a cluster that was likely a sequencing artifact. In terms of immune exposure information, only CMV serostatus was available.

V was cut by 7 bases and J by 7 bases, with 15 bases left in between. CDR1 and CDR2 from the germline V gene are SGDLS and YYNGEE. The length of the CDR3 is 13 residues. The chain carries TRBV9 and TRBJ2-1; TRBD1 is a possible D gene (7 bases). This clonotype was obtained from a young man in good health and CMV-seronegative. Sequencing was performed on PBMCs. The CDR3 sequence is CASGGTVLNEQFF. CDR3 DNA sequence: TGTGCCAGCGGAGGGACAGTACTAAATGAGCAGTTCTTC.